This TCR beta chain was obtained from a study of CXCR3-negative and CXCR3-positive naive CD8 T cells (dated by TCRdb to about 2019). With respect to the entire study: In total, roughly 140 million TRB reads were obtained, which works out to roughly 1.5 +/- 0.3 million reads per library. Diversity and physicochemical repertoire analyses were performed on around 10 donors pooled from two independent experiments. For the TRBV-TRBJ cluster analysis, the naive subsets came from 5 or 6 donors, while the memory cells came from 3 donors. Points the paper makes about the study in general: Compared with CXCR3-negative naive cells, CXCR3-positive naive cells had TRB CDR3s with higher hydrophobicity (lower Kidera factor 4), lower energy, and higher strength and volume indices. Because CXCR3 expression was partially decreased after cryopreservation, freshly isolated PBMCs were used for most assays. Similar TRBV-TRBJ usage was shown by naive CXCR3-negative and CXCR3-positive cells from the same donor, whereas distinct patterns were shown by memory cells. Because surface CD5, which is linked to self-reactivity in mice, was comparable between the naive subsets, TCR interaction strength was also inferred from TRB CDR3 physicochemical properties. Comparably high repertoire diversity was found in both naive subsets, whereas much lower repertoire diversity was found in memory CD8+ T cells.

For each CD8+ T cell subset, flow sorting was done in triplicate, and roughly 330,000 cells per subset went directly into RLT lysis buffer. To exclude memory contaminants, naive CD8+ T cells were stringently defined as CD45RO-CCR7+CD27+CD95-. Peripheral blood mononuclear cells were isolated from buffy coats using standard density gradient centrifugation. A FACSAria III was used to flow-sort naive CXCR3-negative and CXCR3-positive CD8+ T cells. Total RNA was extracted from sorted cells using an RNeasy Mini Kit. Sequenced using a NextSeq 550. The Human TCR Profiling Kit (MiLaboratory) was used to make UMI-labeled 5' RACE TRB cDNA libraries. The full amount of extracted RNA was used for cDNA synthesis, and the full amount of resulting cDNA was used for PCR amplification. Libraries were prepared in parallel using an identical number of PCR cycles. On the study's bioinformatics: With a requirement of at least two reads per UMI, MIGEC and MiXCR extracted about 49,000 +/- 11,000 unique UMI-labeled TRB cDNA molecules per library. An average of approximately 40,000 +/- 10,000 functional in-frame TRB CDR3 nucleotide clonotypes without stop codons was found per library. Diversity metrics, including normalized Shannon-Wiener and Chao1, were computed in VDJtools after downsampling to 5000 UMI-labeled TRB molecules per sample. Clonotype-size-weighted physicochemical properties of the central five CDR3 residues (interaction energy, strength, volume and Kidera factor 4) were computed in VDJtools. The reads underwent TCRdb reprocessing, giving one record for each CDR3 protein sequence and no DNA. For this entry, the V and J calls and clone size follow TCRdb and not the study's own pipeline. The sample has some 130,000 distinct CDR3 sequences on record. The ten largest clones represent 0.5% to 0.6% of the sample.

Its CDR3 holds 12 amino acids, cysteine through phenylalanine. The protein alone is recorded here. Sequences SEHNR (CDR1) and FQNEAQ (CDR2) are obtained from the germline V gene (reference sequence). In regard to this clonotype: This clone's antigen is unknown.

In this chain, TRBV7-9 is recombined with TRBJ2-7; TCRdb gives TRBD2 as the D gene, but with no DNA this cannot be confirmed. The receptor comes from a human donor in good health. Some clones in this sample may be carry-over from other donors' samples. Material: naive CXCR3+ CD8+ T cells from blood. The label giving this sample's cell subset or site can be read as: CD45RO-CCR7+CD27+CD95- naive CD8+ T cells expressing CXCR3 (TNR3+). This receptor has the CDR3 CASSFGGAEQYF.